These 13 T cell receptor beta chains were sequenced from one sample in a study of post-analysis software for immune sequencing data. Study-level points and caveats: Four or five TRBV segments, TRBV5-6, TRBV5-1 and TRBV20-1 among them, were found more frequent in patients than controls.

Their antigens remain unidentified. The authors incorporated unique molecular identifiers into the TCR beta cDNA libraries. TCRdb reanalysed the PCR reads using MiXCR and keeps one entry per CDR3 protein. This table has 800,000 to 950,000 distinct CDR3 sequences, under 70% appearing once. Sequenced input: blood. The receptors stem from a girl aged 10-17 years with multiple sclerosis.

The chain couples TRBV20-1 to TRBJ1-2, with no clear D. The CDR3 extends over 12 amino acids. CDR1 is DFQATT, CDR2 SNEGSKA, per germline (reference sequence). Trimming cost V 6 bases and J 4 bases, with 12 bases left between them. CDR3 protein: CSASTESYGYTF. The CDR3 DNA follows: TGCAGTGCGAGCACGGAGTCCTATGGCTACACCTTC.

The chain recombines TRBV12-3 or TRBV12-4 with TRBJ2-5, with D perhaps TRBD1 (5 bases). The CDR3 runs 15 residues. Trimming took off 3 bases at V and 1 base at J, with 12 bases between the two ends. Here the CDR3 reads CASSLPQGPQETQYF. The CDR3 DNA is TGTGCCAGCAGTTTGCCGCAGGGCCCCCAAGAGACCCAGTACTTC.

V usage is TRBV11-1 and J usage is TRBJ2-3; TRBD1 agrees at 8 bases. V lost 1 base, J lost 3 bases, and 9 bases stayed unmatched. CDR3 length equals 17 residues. Germline lookup yields CDR1 SGHAT and CDR2 FQDESV (reference sequence). The CDR3 sequence: CASSLGGQGRRTDTQYF. The DNA for the CDR3 is TGTGCCAGCAGCTTAGGCGGACAGGGCCGTCGGACAGATACGCAGTATTTT.

J is TRBJ2-1 and V is TRBV7-6; perhaps D is TRBD1 or TRBD2 (6 bases each). The CDR3 extends over 15 amino acids. Germline V CDR1 and CDR2: SGHVS, FNYEAQ. The ends were cut back, 5 bases at V and 8 bases at J, with 19 bases in the middle. CDR3 DNA: TGTGCCAGCAGCCAATCCGGGGGCGGTATCTATGAGCAGTTCTTC. This codes for CASSQSGGGIYEQFF.

This clonotype has more than one count but fewer than ten. This chain joins TRBV29-1 and TRBJ2-5; perhaps TRBD2 as D (7 bases). The V end lost 6 bases, the J end lost 5 bases, and 22 bases lay between the germline ends. The CDR3 sequence is 15 residues long. CDR1 SQVTM and CDR2 ANQGSEA come from the germline V gene. The CDR3 sequence: CSVHGGRGRSETQYF. DNA for the CDR3: TGCAGCGTACACGGCGGGCGGGGGCGGAGTGAGACCCAGTACTTC. The full variable domain, its missing parts supplied by reference TRBV29-1 and TRBJ2-5, is SAVISQKPSRDICQRGTSLTIQCQVDSQVTMMFWYRQQPGQSLTLIATANQGSEATYESGFVIDKFPISRPNLTFSTLTVSNMSPEDSSIYLCSVHGGRGRSETQYFGPGTRLLVL.

This chain uses TRBV5-1 with TRBJ2-7, with 7 bases identical to TRBD2. The CDR3 length is 14 residues. J was trimmed by 5 bases and V by 0 bases; bases with no gene match: 5. CDR1 and CDR2 from the germline V gene are SGHRS and YFSETQ. Here the CDR3 DNA reads TGCGCCAGCAGCTTGGCCACCACTAGCGACGAGCAGTACTTC. This encodes CASSLATTSDEQYF.

This clonotype showed up just a few times. The J gene is TRBJ1-5, the V gene TRBV7-9; the D is unclear. V lost 5 bases and J lost 13, with 12 bases in between. This CDR3 has 11 residues. Germline V lookup: CDR1 SEHNR, CDR2 FQNEAQ (reference sequence). This chain's CDR3 is CASSQEGAQHF. CDR3 DNA sequence: TGTGCCAGCAGCCAAGAAGGAGCACAGCATTTT.

The gene calls are TRBV18 and TRBJ2-5, with D tentatively TRBD1 or TRBD2 (5 bases each). The CDR3 is 18 residues long. Germline V gives CDR1 KGHSH, CDR2 LQKENI. V lost 2 bases, J lost 2 bases, and 21 bases lay in between. CDR3 region: CASSPAGTAMSRQETQYF. In nucleotides, the CDR3 is TGTGCCAGCTCACCAGCCGGGACGGCAATGTCCAGGCAAGAGACCCAGTACTTC.

The chain links TRBV7-9 to TRBJ2-4; D is perhaps TRBD2 (5 bases). The CDR3 is 15 amino acids. Germline values: CDR1 SEHNR, CDR2 FQNEAQ (reference sequence). The V gene lost 2 bases and the J gene lost 13 bases, with 21 bases spanning the gap. CDR3 DNA: TGTGCCAGCAGCTTACAGGTCTCCTCAGTCGGGGAGCAGTACTTC. It specifies CASSLQVSSVGEQYF.

V is TRBV2 and J is TRBJ1-4; 9 positions match TRBD1. Germline-derived CDR1 and CDR2 are SNHLY and FYNNEI. J gave up 3 bases and V 6 bases, and 5 bases lay outside the gene matches. This CDR3 is built from 15 residues. The CDR3 DNA is TGTGCCAGCAGAGGACAGGGGCTGGCTAATGAAAAACTGTTTTTT. Translating it yields CASRGQGLANEKLFF.

The J gene is TRBJ2-7, the V gene TRBV6-6, with D uncertain. The assigned J gene may be wrong: the sequence end matches TRBJ2-1 better. Germline CDR1 is MNHNY and CDR2 is SVGAGI (reference sequence). CDR3 length: 15 amino acids. Written as DNA, the CDR3 is TGTGCCAGCAGTCGCAGAGGTTCCATTAGGGATGAGCAGTTCTTC. Translated: CASSRRGSIRDEQFF.

A note on this clonotype: It is unclear where the CDR3 begins or ends on the DNA, so no DNA is shown, and the CDR3 is as TCRdb lists it. This chain joins TRBV15 and TRBJ1-1; TRBD1 was called by the table and not checked on the DNA. Per the germline V gene, CDR1 is LNHNV and CDR2 is YYDKDF (reference sequence). 21 amino acids form the CDR3, both terminal residues included. The CDR3 here is CATSRDWDKDTQYFGPGVAFF.

The chain combines TRBV11-2 with TRBJ2-6; 7 bases match TRBD1. The CDR3 extends over 18 amino acids. V lost 3 bases and J lost 4; bases outside the gene matches: 12. Germline V gene data show CDR1 as SGHAT and CDR2 as FQNNGV. DNA for the CDR3: TGTGCCAGCAGCTTCTTCCGGGACAGACCATCCGGGGCCAACGTCCTGACTTTC. Its protein is CASSFFRDRPSGANVLTF.